A single sample is the source of the 27 T cell receptor beta chains below, sequenced in a study of T cells in Graves' hyperthyroidism and ophthalmopathy. RNA transcripts yielded amplified TCR beta CDR3 regions. Researchers ran a first-round RT-PCR on the TCR CDR3 using the HTBI primer set. One entry per CDR3 protein, called by TCRdb with MiXCR from the multiplex PCR reads. Here the sample spans about 96,000 distinct CDR3 sequences, about 51% being singletons. The sample taken for sequencing was blood. The receptor source for this set is a woman aged 40 to 55 with Graves' hyperthyroidism.

The gene calls are TRBV7-8 and TRBJ2-7, with 11 bases fitting TRBD2. The V gene end was trimmed by 1 base and the J gene end by 6 bases; junction bases not matched to a gene: 8. CDR3 size: 16 residues. The germline V gene encodes CDR1 SGHVS and CDR2 FQNEAQ. The CDR3 DNA reads TGTGCCAGCAGCTTAGGACTAGCGGGATCGCAGCGCGAGCAGTACTTC. This gives the protein CASSLGLAGSQREQYF. Filled out from reference TRBV7-8 and TRBJ2-7, the complete variable domain reads GAGVSQSPRYKVAKRGQDVALRCDPISGHVSLFWYQQALGQGPEFLTYFQNEAQLDKSGLPSDRFFAERPEGSVSTLKIQRTQQEDSAVYLCASSLGLAGSQREQYFGPGTRLTVT.

This clonotype was found many times. J is TRBJ1-3 and V is TRBV9; 8 nucleotides match TRBD1. J gave up 4 bases and V 2 bases, and 2 bases lay outside the gene matches. The germline gives CDR1 SGDLS, CDR2 YYNGEE. This CDR3 has 14 residues. The chain's CDR3 is CASSVQGAGNTIYF. DNA of the CDR3: TGTGCCAGCAGCGTCCAGGGGGCGGGAAACACCATATATTTT.

For this clonotype: This may be a read error: a much more frequent sequence differs by one nucleotide. This CDR3 is CASSLNRGPSNTIYF. CDR3 DNA sequence: TGTGCCAGCAGTCTTAACAGGGGCCCAAGTAACACCATATATTTT. This rearrangement joins TRBV12-3 or TRBV12-4 to TRBJ1-3; 7 bases are shared with TRBD1. Trimming took 5 bases from V and 7 from J; bases not matched to a gene: 11. This CDR3 contains 15 residues.

The chain carries TRBV5-6 and TRBJ2-5; the D gene could be TRBD1 or TRBD2 (7 bases each). Germline lookup yields CDR1 SGHDT and CDR2 YYEEEE. V lost 4 bases, J lost 7 bases, and 17 bases lay in between. This CDR3 has 14 residues. CDR3: CASSTGTASGTQYF. Here the CDR3 DNA reads TGTGCCAGCAGCACAGGGACAGCTAGCGGGACCCAGTACTTC.

V and J are TRBV7-2 and TRBJ2-3; no reliable D call. Trimming took off 5 bases at V and 0 bases at J, with 15 bases between the two ends. The CDR3 contains 16 residues. The germline V gene encodes CDR1 SGHTA and CDR2 FQGNSA. The CDR3 bases are TGTGCCAGCAGCAACCTCGACATGACTAGCACAGATACGCAGTATTTT. Residues: CASSNLDMTSTDTQYF.

For this clonotype: This clone may be a read error of a much larger clone one base away. The chain employs TRBV20-1 and TRBJ1-3; TRBD1 might be the D (5 bases). CDR1 is DFQATT, CDR2 SNEGSKA, per germline (reference sequence). Trimming left V 3 bases short and J 2 bases short, with 14 bases between. CDR3 length equals 15 residues. The CDR3: CSASARGLTGNTIYF. Written as DNA, the CDR3 is TGCAGTGCTAGTGCGAGGGGTTTGACTGGAAACACCATATATTTT.

The chain has TRBV29-1 and TRBJ1-2; unclear D gene. This CDR3 contains 13 residues. Germline V gene data show CDR1 as SQVTM and CDR2 as ANQGSEA. V was cut by 8 bases and J by 4 bases, with 17 bases left in between. This CDR3 is CSLVVAGAYGYTF. CDR3 nucleotides: TGCAGCTTAGTTGTAGCAGGAGCCTATGGCTACACCTTC.

The chain carries TRBV29-1 and TRBJ1-1; no firm D call. The CDR3 is 11 amino acids. Germline V gene data show CDR1 as SQVTM and CDR2 as ANQGSEA. The V end was cut by 7 bases, the J end by 2 bases, with 8 bases between. CDR3 loop: CSAYSNTEAFF. The CDR3 DNA sequence: TGCAGCGCGTACAGCAACACTGAAGCTTTCTTT.

Comment on this clonotype: One end of the junction is discordant with germline, which a read error may explain. J is TRBJ1-2 and V is TRBV9, with 9 positions matching TRBD1. Per the germline V gene, CDR1 is SGDLS and CDR2 is YYNGEE. CDR3 length equals 13 residues. CDR3 sequence (DNA): TGTGCCGGCAGCGGGACAGGGACCAGAGGCTACACCTTC. Protein sequence: CAGSGTGTRGYTF.

V usage is TRBV5-1 and J usage is TRBJ2-5; the match to TRBD2 covers 7 bases. Germline assignment: CDR1 SGHRS and CDR2 YFSETQ. The CDR3 contains 15 residues. The ends lost 1 base at V and 4 bases at J; junction bases unmatched: 7. The CDR3 is CASSLSEGRGETQYF. CDR3 coding DNA: TGCGCCAGCAGCTTGAGCGAGGGGAGGGGAGAGACCCAGTACTTC.

This clonotype came up many times. The rearrangement uses TRBV19 and TRBJ2-2, with unresolved D. Germline-derived CDR1 and CDR2 are LNHDA and SQIVND (reference sequence). The CDR3 is made up of 16 amino acids. Trimming shortened V by 3 bases and J by 3 bases, and 14 bases separated the two germline ends. The CDR3 reads CASSMLGMLDTGELFF. CDR3 bases: TGTGCCAGTAGTATGTTAGGCATGTTGGACACCGGGGAGCTGTTTTTT.

Of note for this clonotype: Being one base from a much bigger clone, this may be a read error. Because it lacks the conserved phenylalanine or tryptophan at the end, this CDR3 is likely a read error. The CDR3 DNA reads TGCGCCAGCAGCCCCAGGGTTCACCTGAACACTGAAGCTTTCTTA. Its translation: CASSPRVHLNTEAFL. The chain joins TRBV7-2 to TRBJ1-1; D is possibly TRBD1 (5 bases). There are 15 residues in the CDR3. Germline assignment: CDR1 SGHTA and CDR2 FQGNSA.

As DNA, the CDR3 is TGTGCCAGCAGTTACTCGGACAGCCCTTATAGCAATCAGCCCCAGCATTTT. Translation: CASSYSDSPYSNQPQHF. The gene calls are TRBV7-8 and TRBJ1-5; D is perhaps TRBD1 (6 bases). The CDR3 runs to 17 residues. The germline V and J ends were trimmed by 6 bases and 0 bases, with 18 bases remaining between them. Germline lookup yields CDR1 SGHVS and CDR2 FQNEAQ.

The chain is built from TRBV2 and TRBJ2-2; 7 bases agree with TRBD1. This CDR3 region has 14 residues. With 7 bases clipped from V and 4 bases from J, the junction kept 6 bases outside the gene matches. Germline CDR1 reads SNHLY; CDR2 reads FYNNEI. DNA of the CDR3: TGTGCCAGCAACCTACAGGGGATCACCGGGGAGCTGTTTTTT. This sequence encodes CASNLQGITGELFF.

The genes are TRBV7-9 and TRBJ2-7; 8 positions match TRBD1. Trimming removed 5 bases from V and 4 bases from J; junction bases left unmatched: 7. Germline V gene data show CDR1 as SEHNR and CDR2 as FQNEAQ (reference sequence). The CDR3 is made up of 14 amino acids. Here the CDR3 reads CASSRVRTGYEQYF. The CDR3 nucleotides read TGTGCCAGCAGCCGCGTCCGGACAGGGTACGAGCAGTACTTC.

The table lists this clonotype with a count of one. CDR3 nucleotides: TGCAGCGCCGCGGAGGCACGGTTCTATGGCTACACCTTC. Amino acids: CSAAEARFYGYTF. The chain combines TRBV29-1 with TRBJ1-2; D gene unclear. The germline V and J ends were trimmed by 7 bases and 4 bases, with 16 bases remaining between them. Germline V CDR1 and CDR2: SQVTM, ANQGSEA. The CDR3 extends over 13 amino acids.

This clonotype was observed a few times. The V call is TRBV6-5, the J call TRBJ1-5; unclear D gene. V gave up 8 bases and J gave up 4 bases, with 18 bases separating them. Germline V gene data show CDR1 as MNHEY and CDR2 as SVGAGI. The CDR3 is made up of 15 amino acids. The CDR3: CASSGGQLVNQPQHF. The DNA of the CDR3 is TGTGCCAGCTCGGGAGGGCAGCTGGTAAATCAGCCCCAGCATTTT.

The gene calls are TRBV6-2 or TRBV6-3 and TRBJ1-5, with 7 bases fitting TRBD1. Germline loops: CDR1 MNHEY, CDR2 SVGEGT. V was pared by 2 bases and J by 3 bases, with 7 bases of the junction left unmatched. The CDR3 spans 16 residues. The CDR3 nucleotides read TGTGCCAGCAGTTACGCCCAGGGGGTGACCAATCAGCCCCAGCATTTT. Translated, it gives CASSYAQGVTNQPQHF.

This sequence joins TRBV7-2 and TRBJ2-5; 8 nucleotides agree with TRBD2. CDR3 size: 13 residues. V was clipped by 5 bases and J by 3 bases; unmatched bases: 2. The germline gives CDR1 SGHTA, CDR2 FQGNSA. CDR3: CASSQTSEETQYF. The CDR3 nucleotides are TGTGCCAGCAGCCAGACTAGCGAAGAGACCCAGTACTTC.

The rearrangement uses TRBV10-3 and TRBJ1-6; maybe TRBD1 (5 bases). The CDR3 sequence is 13 residues long. Germline V gene sequence: CDR1 ENHRY, CDR2 SYGVKD. V was trimmed by 5 bases and J by 9 bases, leaving 11 bases between them. For the CDR3, the DNA is TGTGCCATCAGTATGAGGGGCTTTTCACCCCTCCACTTT. This encodes CAISMRGFSPLHF.

The chain joins TRBV20-1 to TRBJ2-6, with D perhaps TRBD1 (5 bases). From germline, CDR1 is DFQATT and CDR2 SNEGSKA (reference sequence). V lost 6 bases to trimming and J lost 4 bases, with 13 bases between them. This CDR3 region has 14 residues. This CDR3 is CSAFRQPGANVLTF. Here the CDR3 DNA reads TGCAGTGCCTTCCGACAGCCCGGGGCCAACGTCCTGACTTTC.

The sample holds a few counts of this clonotype. The chain couples TRBV29-1 to TRBJ2-7; D perhaps matches TRBD2 (5 bases). The CDR3 extends over 12 amino acids. The V end was cut by 8 bases, the J end by 2 bases, with 13 bases between. Germline-derived CDR1 and CDR2 are SQVTM and ANQGSEA. CDR3 nucleotide sequence: TGCAGCTCAGACGACTACCCCTACGAGCAGTACTTC. Translated: CSSDDYPYEQYF.

This clonotype has at least ten counts. The rearrangement joins TRBV20-1 to TRBJ2-7, with D unresolved. Trimming took 1 base from V and 3 from J, leaving 1 base between them. The CDR3 is 10 residues long. Germline V gene lookup returns CDR1 DFQATT and CDR2 SNEGSKA (reference sequence). The CDR3 nucleotides are TGCAGTGCTAGAGGCTACGAGCAGTACTTC. Amino acids: CSARGYEQYF.

The genes are TRBV7-9 and TRBJ2-5, with D perhaps given as TRBD1 or TRBD2 (6 bases each). The length of the CDR3 is 16 residues. V lost 6 bases and J 4 bases, leaving 21 bases between the germline ends. Looked up from germline, CDR1 is SEHNR and CDR2 is FQNEAQ (reference sequence). Here the CDR3 reads CASRGGTLNGVETQYF. The CDR3 coding sequence is TGTGCCAGCAGAGGAGGGACACTTAACGGGGTAGAGACCCAGTACTTC.

This clonotype showed up many times. The chain has TRBV2 and TRBJ1-5, with D possibly being TRBD1 (5 bases). From germline, CDR1 is SNHLY and CDR2 FYNNEI. CDR3 length: 16 amino acids. V shed 3 bases and J shed 6 bases, with 18 bases lying between them. The CDR3 DNA sequence: TGTGCCAGCAGTGAGGTGCGTGGTCCAGGGAGTCAGCCCCAGCATTTT. Its protein is CASSEVRGPGSQPQHF.

The J gene is TRBJ1-5, the V gene TRBV7-9; no reliable D call. This CDR3 has 13 amino acids. Germline V CDR1 and CDR2: SEHNR, FQNEAQ (reference sequence). Trimming stripped 5 bases from V and 11 bases from J, with 16 bases between. CDR3 sequence (DNA): TGTGCCAGCAGCCTCCCTAGCGGCAAGACCCAGCATTTT. Translated, it gives CASSLPSGKTQHF.

The chain is built from TRBV7-2 and TRBJ2-3; 8 nucleotides agree with TRBD2. This CDR3 is 14 amino acids long. CDR1 is SGHTA, CDR2 FQGNSA, per germline. J gave up 5 bases and V 7 bases, and 8 bases lay outside the gene matches. CDR3 DNA: TGTGCCAGCAAGAGTAGCGGGATGGTAGATACGCAGTATTTT. Its translation: CASKSSGMVDTQYF.